This TCR beta chain was captured by sequencing in a study of T cell responses to AZD1222 COVID-19 vaccine. Study-level background: Analysis merged second doses at about 4 or about 12 weeks.

Study outcomes and limitations: Two doses of AZD1222 preceded a rise in Spike-specific TCR breadth and depth. Most donors were white British and more were female, and clonal diversity was possibly underestimated.

Only in-frame clones appear in the TCRdb table, and some are missing; sequencing was by immunoSEQ multiplex PCR. The sample carries about 130,000 clones, about 82% recorded once. About this clone itself: The antigen is unknown.

The V end was cut by 0 bases, the J end by 7 bases, with 12 bases between. The CDR3 contains 14 residues. Germline CDR1 GTSNPN, CDR2 SVGIG (reference sequence). The clonotype originates from an adult in good health. Sample: peripheral blood, taken on day 0 of AZD1222 vaccination. V gene TRBV30 combines with J gene TRBJ1-4; weak D call: TRBD1 (6 bases). Here the CDR3 DNA reads TGTGCCTGGAGTGTCGGGCAGGGGAGTGAAAAACTGTTTTTT. Its translation: CAWSVGQGSEKLFF. Combining the CDR3 with reference TRBV30 and TRBJ1-4 gives the whole variable domain SQTIHQWPATLVQPVGSPLSLECTVEGTSNPNLYWYRQAAGRGLQLLFYSVGIGQISSEVPQNLSASRPQDRQFILSSKKLLLSDSGFYLCAWSVGQGSEKLFFGSGTQLSVL.